This is a list of T cell receptor beta chains from one sample in a study of cytomegalovirus exposure and HLA in healthy donors. This table comes from immunoSEQ multiplex PCR, and its TCRdb copy is limited to in-frame clones, with some not included. The table records under 250,000 clones, almost 80% of them present only once. Sequencing used PBMCs. Source of these receptors: a male donor in good health and CMV-seronegative. Each CDR3 is given with its conserved first and last residue. A D gene is named only where the DNA matches it firmly. Expanded clones are given a class, and other clones once, few, many or no size at all.

. | TRBJ2-5 | TRBV7-9 | . | CSSSLIGGETQYF | TGTTCCAGCAGCTTAATTGGAGGCGAGACCCAGTACTTC
. | TRBJ2-3 | TRBV5-1 | . | CASSPLAGLGDTQYF | TGCGCCAGCAGCCCTCTGGCGGGGCTGGGAGATACGCAGTATTTT
. | TRBJ2-3 | TRBV7-6 | . | CASTRTGAGGRPSTDTQYF | TGTGCCAGCACCCGTACCGGGGCCGGAGGGAGACCTTCCACAGATACGCAGTATTTT
TRBD1 | TRBJ2-1 | TRBV6-4 | . | CASSQGAYNEQFF | TGTGCCAGCAGCCAGGGGGCCTACAATGAGCAGTTCTTC
TRBD1 | TRBJ2-7 | TRBV6-5 | . | CASSDRGRYEQYF | TGTGCCAGCAGTGATAGGGGGCGTTACGAGCAGTACTTC
. | TRBJ2-1 | TRBV7-6 | . | CASSFGDEQFF | TGTGCCAGCAGCTTCGGGGATGAGCAGTTCTTC
TRBD1 | TRBJ2-1 | TRBV9 | . | CASSVVTGLSYNEQFF | TGTGCCAGCAGCGTCGTGACAGGGCTCTCCTACAATGAGCAGTTCTTC
. | TRBJ2-7 | TRBV6-5 | . | CASSYSEASSYEQYF | TGTGCCAGCAGTTACTCTGAGGCGAGCTCCTACGAGCAGTACTTC
. | TRBJ1-1 | TRBV9 | once | CASSVAGGGGLNTEAFF | TGTGCCAGCAGCGTAGCGGGAGGGGGGGGATTGAACACTGAAGCTTTCTTT
. | TRBJ2-5 | TRBV6-5 | . | CASSYSLAGPGETQYF | TGTGCCAGCAGTTACTCGTTGGCAGGCCCGGGGGAGACCCAGTACTTC
TRBD1 | TRBJ1-1 | TRBV29-1 | . | CSDVRGSMNTEAFF | TGCAGCGACGTCAGGGGGTCGATGAACACTGAAGCTTTCTTT
TRBD1 | TRBJ1-4 | TRBV2 | . | CASSARGLPNEKLFF | TGTGCCAGCAGTGCAAGGGGGCTTCCTAATGAAAAACTGTTTTTT
. | TRBJ2-7 | TRBV4-3 | . | CASSQERLREQYF | TGCGCCAGCAGCCAAGAGCGCCTTCGGGAGCAGTACTTC
. | TRBJ2-3 | TRBV4-3 | once | CASSTEVEYTDTQYF | TGCGCCAGCAGCACTGAGGTAGAGTACACAGATACGCAGTATTTT
TRBD1 | TRBJ2-7 | TRBV28 | . | CASSLTGDEQYF | TGTGCCAGCAGTCTGACAGGGGACGAGCAGTACTTC
. | TRBJ2-7 | TRBV11-3 | . | CASSLARSGEQYF | TGTGCCAGCAGCTTAGCCCGATCAGGGGAGCAGTACTTC
TRBD2 | TRBJ2-1 | TRBV9 | . | CASSEGTSGSSYNEQFF | TGTGCCAGCAGCGAAGGGACTAGCGGGAGCTCCTACAATGAGCAGTTCTTC
. | TRBJ1-1 | TRBV18 | . | CASSPLDRTTEAFF | TGTGCCAGCTCACCACTCGACAGGACCACTGAAGCTTTCTTT
. | TRBJ1-2 | TRBV6-5 | . | CASSYSGGDGYTF | TGTGCCAGCAGTTACTCGGGAGGAGATGGCTACACCTTC
TRBD1 | TRBJ2-5 | TRBV10-1 | . | CASGDRGQETQYF | TGCGCCAGCGGGGACAGGGGGCAAGAGACCCAGTACTTC
TRBD2 | TRBJ2-1 | TRBV6-4 | . | CATPIGLAGYRNSYNEQFF | TGTGCCACCCCTATTGGACTAGCGGGATATAGGAATTCCTACAATGAGCAGTTCTTC
. | TRBJ2-1 | TRBV13 | few | CASSLGETPENNEQFF | TGTGCCAGCAGCTTAGGGGAGACCCCTGAAAACAATGAGCAGTTCTTC
TRBD2 | TRBJ2-2 | TRBV7-2 | . | CASSLFGRAIVTGELFF | TGTGCCAGCAGCTTATTCGGGAGGGCCATAGTGACCGGGGAGCTGTTTTTT
. | TRBJ1-2 | TRBV7-2 | . | CASSYGQHYGYTF | TGTGCCAGCAGCTATGGACAGCACTATGGCTACACCTTC
. | TRBJ2-3 | TRBV29-1 | . | CSVEQGNKGTQYF | TGCAGCGTTGAACAGGGTAATAAGGGTACGCAGTATTTT
TRBD2 | TRBJ2-4 | TRBV6-5 | . | CASRGLADIQYF | TGTGCCAGCAGGGGACTAGCCGACATTCAGTACTTT
TRBD2 | TRBJ2-3 | TRBV9 | . | CASRLGGSTDTQYF | TGTGCCAGCAGGCTGGGGGGGTCGACAGATACGCAGTATTTT
TRBD1 | TRBJ1-1 | TRBV4-1 | . | CASSQAHDRTGGGLNTEAFF | TGCGCCAGCAGCCAAGCCCACGATAGAACAGGGGGCGGTTTGAACACTGAAGCTTTCTTT
TRBD2 | TRBJ2-1 | TRBV28 | few | CASSLLASGRDEQFF | TGTGCCAGCAGTTTATTGGCTAGCGGGAGAGATGAGCAGTTCTTC
. | TRBJ1-1 | TRBV2 | . | CASTPGGNTEAFF | TGTGCCAGCACTCCGGGGGGGAACACTGAAGCTTTCTTT
TRBD1 | TRBJ1-3 | TRBV4-3 | . | CASSQDYGVQGALGGTGNTIYF | TGCGCCAGCAGCCAAGATTATGGCGTACAGGGGGCCCTCGGAGGGACTGGAAACACCATATATTTT
. | TRBJ1-5 | TRBV11-1 | once | CASSLDSYQPQHF | TGTGCCAGCAGCTTAGACAGCTATCAGCCCCAGCATTTT
. | TRBJ2-7 | TRBV27 | few | CASSLAGRTYEQYF | TGTGCCAGCAGTTTAGCGGGCAGGACCTACGAGCAGTACTTC